The rows below give T cell receptor beta chains drawn from one sample of a study of vaccination effects on CD4 cells after COVID-19. Their target antigens are unknown. TCRdb keeps only in-frame clones here, not all; method: immunoSEQ multiplex PCR. The data show 30,000 to 40,000 clones, 82% seen once. The sequencing here drew on CD4+ T cells from PBMCs cultured without peptide, taken before COVID-19 vaccination. The receptors stem from a human donor who received a COVID-19 vaccine. Each CDR3 is given with its conserved first and last residue.

TRBJ1-5	TRBV19	15	CASSTGQGSNQPQHF
TRBJ1-4	TRBV28	11	CASSQNEKLFF
TRBJ1-5	TRBV19	11	CASSNSQPQHF
TRBJ2-4	TRBV3-1/TRBV3-2	16	CASSQNQAQAKNIQYF
TRBJ1-4	TRBV12-5	12	CASGPPLGKLFF
TRBJ1-1	TRBV2	15	CASQRNEAMNTEAFF
TRBJ2-2	TRBV5-8	15	CASSPGRRGTGELFF
TRBJ2-5	TRBV5-1	12	CASSRALETQYF
TRBJ2-3	TRBV9	15	CASSGTSGFTDTQYF
TRBJ2-1	TRBV30	14	CAWSALDRYNEQFF
TRBJ1-1	TRBV5-1	13	CASSLGRDTEAFF
TRBJ2-2	TRBV3-1/TRBV3-2	15	CASSHSGGIHGELFF
TRBJ2-2	TRBV30	13	CAWSGRGFGELFF
TRBJ1-3	TRBV19	16	CASSPRDRGSGNTIYF
TRBJ1-6	TRBV15	14	CATSSRQGYSPLHF
TRBJ2-3	TRBV11-3	15	CASSVTGGWGDTQYF
TRBJ1-1	TRBV7-9	16	CASSVYQGALNTEAFF